The table lists the clone carrying this TCR beta chain with a few counts. The record originates from a study of beta chain features in type 1 diabetes. V shed 2 bases and J shed 6 bases, with 10 bases lying between them. Germline V lookup: CDR1 LGHNA, CDR2 YSLEER. The CDR3 runs to 13 residues. Of the isolated RNA, all was reverse transcribed, and so the sequenced material was expressed TCRB transcripts. Produced via immunoSEQ multiplex PCR; TCRdb's table is partial and in-frame only. Of hundreds of thousands of clones in the sample, roughly 15% were seen once. This TCR derives from a man aged 18 to 29 in good health. The J gene is TRBJ1-2, the V gene TRBV4-3; D call uncertain. Sequenced sample: naive CD4+ T cells from blood. CDR3 amino acids: CASSQPSEDGYTF. For the CDR3, the DNA is TGCGCCAGCAGCCAACCGTCGGAGGATGGCTACACCTTC.